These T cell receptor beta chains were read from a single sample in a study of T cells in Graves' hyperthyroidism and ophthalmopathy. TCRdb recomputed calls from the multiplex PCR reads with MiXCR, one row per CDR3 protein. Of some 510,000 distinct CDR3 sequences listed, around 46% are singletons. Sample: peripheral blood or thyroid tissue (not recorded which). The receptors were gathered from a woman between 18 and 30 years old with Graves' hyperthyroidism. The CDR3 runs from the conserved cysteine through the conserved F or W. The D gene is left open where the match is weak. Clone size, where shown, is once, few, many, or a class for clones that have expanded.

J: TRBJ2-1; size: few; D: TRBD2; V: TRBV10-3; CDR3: CAISDRGLAYRDEQFF; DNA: TGTGCCATCAGTGACCGCGGACTAGCCTATCGTGATGAGCAGTTCTTC
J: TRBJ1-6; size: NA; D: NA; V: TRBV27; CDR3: CASSSRGTGGNSPLHF; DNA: TGTGCCAGCAGTTCCCGGGGGACGGGGGGCAATTCACCCCTCCACTTT
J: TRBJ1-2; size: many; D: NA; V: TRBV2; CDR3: CASRRLAGYDYTF; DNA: TGTGCCAGCAGGAGGCTCGCCGGGTATGACTACACCTTC
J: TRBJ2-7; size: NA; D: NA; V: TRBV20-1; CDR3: CSARSLAGPGEQYF; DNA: TGCAGTGCTAGATCACTGGCCGGCCCGGGCGAGCAGTACTTC
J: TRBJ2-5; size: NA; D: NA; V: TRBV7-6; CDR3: CASSPTGEAETQYF; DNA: TGTGCCAGCAGCCCCACGGGTGAAGCAGAGACCCAGTACTTC
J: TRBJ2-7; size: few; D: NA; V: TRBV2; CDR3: CASSSDGQRTAYEQYF; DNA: TGTGCCAGCAGTTCCGACGGACAGCGGACGGCCTACGAGCAGTACTTC
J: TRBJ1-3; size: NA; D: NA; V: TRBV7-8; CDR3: CATRAREIRNTIYF; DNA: TGTGCCACCCGGGCCAGGGAGATTCGGAACACCATATATTTT
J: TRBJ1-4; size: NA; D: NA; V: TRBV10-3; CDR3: CAISDEGEKLFF; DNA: TGTGCCATCAGTGACGAAGGGGAAAAACTGTTTTTT
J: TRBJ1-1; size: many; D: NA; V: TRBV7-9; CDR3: CASSIPGQPNTEAFF; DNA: TGTGCCAGCAGCATACCAGGACAGCCGAACACTGAAGCTTTCTTT
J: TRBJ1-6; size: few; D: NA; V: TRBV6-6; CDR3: CASRADPGGSPLHF; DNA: TGTGCCAGCAGGGCCGACCCTGGGGGTTCCCCCCTCCACTTT
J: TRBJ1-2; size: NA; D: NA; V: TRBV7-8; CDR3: CASSPRQMGYGYTF; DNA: TGTGCCAGCAGCCCAAGACAGATGGGCTATGGCTACACCTTC
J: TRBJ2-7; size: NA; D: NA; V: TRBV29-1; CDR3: CSVEGARLSSYEQYF; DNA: TGCAGCGTTGAAGGGGCAAGACTGAGCTCCTACGAGCAGTACTTC
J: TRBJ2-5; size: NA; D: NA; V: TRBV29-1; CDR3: CSGGNQETQYF; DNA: TGCAGCGGCGGGAACCAAGAGACCCAGTACTTC
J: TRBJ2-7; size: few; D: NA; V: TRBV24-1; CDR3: CASSALGQRATYEQYF; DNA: TGTGCCAGCTCAGCCCTGGGCCAGCGGGCGACCTACGAGCAGTACTTC
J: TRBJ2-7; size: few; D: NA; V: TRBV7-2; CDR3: CASSPAQGSYEQYF; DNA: TGTGCCAGCAGCCCGGCGCAGGGCTCCTACGAGCAGTACTTC
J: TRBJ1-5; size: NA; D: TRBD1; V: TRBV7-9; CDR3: CAWSGTGVQPQHF; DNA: TGTGCCTGGAGTGGGACAGGGGTTCAGCCCCAGCATTTT
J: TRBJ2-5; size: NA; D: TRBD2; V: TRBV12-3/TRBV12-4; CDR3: CASRPSGLQETQYF; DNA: TGTGCCAGCAGGCCTAGCGGGTTACAAGAGACCCAGTACTTC
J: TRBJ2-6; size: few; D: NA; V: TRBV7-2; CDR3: CASSLGAAISGSISGANVLTF; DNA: TGTGCCAGCAGCTTAGGTGCAGCGATTAGCGGATCCATCTCTGGGGCCAACGTCCTGACTTTC
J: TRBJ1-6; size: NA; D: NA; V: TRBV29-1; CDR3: CSVRILGSTTLHF; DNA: TGCAGCGTTAGAATTTTGGGGTCAACCACCCTCCACTTT
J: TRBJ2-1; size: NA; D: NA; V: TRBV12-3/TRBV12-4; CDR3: CASSLPAGGDEQFF; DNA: TGTGCCAGCAGTTTGCCGGCCGGCGGGGATGAGCAGTTCTTC
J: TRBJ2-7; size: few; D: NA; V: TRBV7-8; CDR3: CASSEWASYEQYF; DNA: TGTGCCAGCAGTGAGTGGGCTTCTTACGAGCAGTACTTC
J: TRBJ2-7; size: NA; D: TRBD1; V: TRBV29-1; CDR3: CSSSGQSYEQYF; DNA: TGCAGCTCATCGGGACAGTCCTACGAGCAGTACTTC
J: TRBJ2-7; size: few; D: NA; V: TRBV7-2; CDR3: CASSSAEAYEQYF; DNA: TGTGCCAGCAGTTCTGCCGAGGCCTACGAGCAGTACTTC
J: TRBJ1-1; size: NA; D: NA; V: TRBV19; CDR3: CASILGGSNTEAFF; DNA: TGTGCCAGTATCTTAGGGGGGAGCAACACTGAAGCTTTCTTT
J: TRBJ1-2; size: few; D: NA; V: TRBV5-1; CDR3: CASSLRRGNYGYTF; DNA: TGCGCCAGCAGCTTGAGAAGGGGTAACTATGGCTACACCTTC
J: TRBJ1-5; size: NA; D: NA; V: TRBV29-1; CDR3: CSVEGFAGGYEHF; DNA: TGCAGCGTTGAAGGTTTCGCGGGAGGGTACGAGCATTTT
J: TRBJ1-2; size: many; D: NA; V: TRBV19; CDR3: CASSTRDLGYTF; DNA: TGTGCCAGTAGTACCCGGGATCTCGGCTACACCTTC
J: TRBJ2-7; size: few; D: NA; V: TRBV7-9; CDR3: CASTTSNEQYF; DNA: TGTGCCAGCACAACCAGCAACGAGCAGTACTTC
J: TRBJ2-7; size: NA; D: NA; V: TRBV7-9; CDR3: CASSLNRNYEQYF; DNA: TGTGCCAGCAGCTTGAACAGGAACTACGAGCAGTACTTC
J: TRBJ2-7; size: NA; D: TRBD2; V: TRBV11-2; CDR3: CASSYPRLAAYEQYF; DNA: TGTGCCAGCAGTTACCCCAGACTAGCGGCATACGAGCAGTACTTC
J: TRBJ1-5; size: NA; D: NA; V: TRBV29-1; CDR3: CSAGMGGQPQHF; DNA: TGCAGCGCCGGAATGGGCGGTCAGCCCCAGCATTTT
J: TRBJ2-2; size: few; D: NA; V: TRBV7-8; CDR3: CASSLGWLRSEDTGELFF; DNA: TGTGCCAGCAGCTTAGGCTGGTTGCGGAGTGAGGACACCGGGGAGCTGTTTTTT
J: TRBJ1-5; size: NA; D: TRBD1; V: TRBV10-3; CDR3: CAISEDRGSQPQHF; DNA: TGTGCCATCAGTGAGGACAGGGGCAGCCAGCCCCAGCATTTT
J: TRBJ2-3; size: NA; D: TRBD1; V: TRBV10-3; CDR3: CAISEEGAADTQYF; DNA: TGTGCCATCAGTGAGGAGGGGGCGGCAGATACGCAGTATTTT
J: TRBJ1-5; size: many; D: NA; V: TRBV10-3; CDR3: CAIRSGTNNQPQHF; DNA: TGTGCCATCAGATCAGGGACGAACAATCAGCCCCAGCATTTT
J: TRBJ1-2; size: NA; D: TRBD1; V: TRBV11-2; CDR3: CASSAPGTANYGYTF; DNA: TGTGCCAGCAGCGCCCCCGGGACAGCTAACTATGGCTACACCTTC
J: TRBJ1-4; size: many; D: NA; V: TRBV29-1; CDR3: CSVEDGGVEKLFF; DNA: TGCAGCGTTGAAGATGGCGGGGTTGAAAAACTGTTTTTT
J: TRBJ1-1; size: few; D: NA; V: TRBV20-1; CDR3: CSAKGGTEAFF; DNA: TGCAGTGCCAAAGGTGGGACTGAAGCTTTCTTT